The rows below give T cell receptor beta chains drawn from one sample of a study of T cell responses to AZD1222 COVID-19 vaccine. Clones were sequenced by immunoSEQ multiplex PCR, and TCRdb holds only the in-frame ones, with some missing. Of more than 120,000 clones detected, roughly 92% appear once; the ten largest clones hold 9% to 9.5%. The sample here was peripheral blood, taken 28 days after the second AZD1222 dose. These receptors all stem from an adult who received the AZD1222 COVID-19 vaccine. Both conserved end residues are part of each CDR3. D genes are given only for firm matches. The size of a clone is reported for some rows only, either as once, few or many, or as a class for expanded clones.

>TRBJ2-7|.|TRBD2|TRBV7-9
TGTGCCAGCCGTGCCCTTAGCGGGAGTTCCTACGAGCAGTACTTC
CASRALSGSSYEQYF
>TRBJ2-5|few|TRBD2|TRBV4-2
TGTGCCAGCAGCCCGACTAGCGGGGGGGCAGAGACCCAGTACTTC
CASSPTSGGAETQYF
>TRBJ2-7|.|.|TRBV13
TGTGCCAGCAGCTTAGATTCGAGGGAGCAGTACTTC
CASSLDSREQYF
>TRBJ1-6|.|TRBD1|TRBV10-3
TGTGCCATCAGTACAGGGGGCGCTGATTCACCCCTCCACTTT
CAISTGGADSPLHF
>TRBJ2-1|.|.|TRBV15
TGTGCCACCAGCAGGACTAGTGATAATGAGCAGTTCTTC
CATSRTSDNEQFF
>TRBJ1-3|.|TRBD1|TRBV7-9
TGTGCCAGCAGCCCTCGGGACAGGGCACACACCATATATTTT
CASSPRDRAHTIYF
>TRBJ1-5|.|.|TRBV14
TGTGCCAGCAGCCATAACCCGGGACGGGTTTTACTGGGCAATCAGCCCCAGCATTTT
CASSHNPGRVLLGNQPQHF
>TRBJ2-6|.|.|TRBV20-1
TGCAGTGCTAGTGGGGGGGCTGGGAGTGCTGGGGCCAACGTCCTGACTTTC
CSASGGAGSAGANVLTF
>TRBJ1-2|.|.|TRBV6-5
TGTGCCATATATTACTCGGGCTACACCTTC
CAIYYSGYTF
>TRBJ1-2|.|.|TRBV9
TGTGCCAGCAGCGTACTAGCGGAAGGGGGCTATGGCTACACCTTC
CASSVLAEGGYGYTF
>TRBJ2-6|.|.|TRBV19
TGTGCCAGTAGTAGCAGTACTCATCGTGGCGGTGCCAACGTCCTGACTTTC
CASSSSTHRGGANVLTF
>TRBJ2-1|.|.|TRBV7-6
TGTGCCAGCAGCTTAGCGCTTGGGGTAGCTAGTAAGGGGAATGAGCAGTTCTTC
CASSLALGVASKGNEQFF
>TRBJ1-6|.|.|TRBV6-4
TGTGCCAGCAGGGCAACAGGGAGCGGGAATTCACCCCTCCACTTT
CASRATGSGNSPLHF
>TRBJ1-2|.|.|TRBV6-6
TGTGCCAGCAGTTACTCGATTATGGGGGGGGAAGGCTACACCTTC
CASSYSIMGGEGYTF
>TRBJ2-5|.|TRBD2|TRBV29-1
TGCAGCGTTGTCCTCGCGCGAGCGGGAGACCAAGAGACCCAGTACTTC
CSVVLARAGDQETQYF
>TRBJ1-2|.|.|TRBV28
TGTGCCACCGAGGCAGGGTTTGGCTACACCTTC
CATEAGFGYTF
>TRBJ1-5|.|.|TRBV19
TGTGCCAGTAGCCCACCCCCCGGGCACCTTAATCAGCCCCAGCATTTT
CASSPPPGHLNQPQHF
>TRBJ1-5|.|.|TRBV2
TGTGCCAGCAGTGAAGTTAGGGGGGGTCAGCCCCAGCATTTT
CASSEVRGGQPQHF
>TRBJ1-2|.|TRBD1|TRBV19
TGTGCCAGTAGTATAGGGGGACAGGACCTCTACACCTTC
CASSIGGQDLYTF
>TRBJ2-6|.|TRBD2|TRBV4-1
TGCGCCAGCAGCCAAGATCCACTAGCGGGAGGGCCTGGGGCCAACGTCCTGACTTTC
CASSQDPLAGGPGANVLTF
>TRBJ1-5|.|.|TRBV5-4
TGTGCCAGCAGCCGGGGGGGCAGCAATCAGCCCCAGCATTTT
CASSRGGSNQPQHF
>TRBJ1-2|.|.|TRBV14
TGTGCCAGCAGCCAAGCTCCCGGATCCCTGTACACCTTC
CASSQAPGSLYTF
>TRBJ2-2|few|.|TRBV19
TGTGCCACTACAGGGGGACTAAACACCGGGGAGCTGTTTTTT
CATTGGLNTGELFF
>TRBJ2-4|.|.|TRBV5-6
TGTGCCAGCAGCGGCTACCTCGGAGAAAACATTCAGTACTTC
CASSGYLGENIQYF
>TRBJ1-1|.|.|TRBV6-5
TGTGCCAGCAGTTACTCGGGAATAGGGAACACTGAAGCTTTCTTT
CASSYSGIGNTEAFF
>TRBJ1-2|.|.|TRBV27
TGTGCCAGCAGTCTAGCCTGGAGCAGGGGCGGGTATGGCTACACCTTC
CASSLAWSRGGYGYTF
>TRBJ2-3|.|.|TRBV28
TGTGCCAGCAGTCAAGGACCGACAGATACGCAGTATTTT
CASSQGPTDTQYF
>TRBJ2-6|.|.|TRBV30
TGTGCCTGGAGTGGTGGGCCTGGGGCCAACGTCCTGACTTTC
CAWSGGPGANVLTF
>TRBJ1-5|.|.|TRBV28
TGTGCCAGCAGTTTAGCGATTCAGCCCCAGCATTTT
CASSLAIQPQHF
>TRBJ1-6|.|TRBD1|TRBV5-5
TGTGCCAGCAGCTGGGACCGGGACAGGAATTCACCCCTCCACTTT
CASSWDRDRNSPLHF
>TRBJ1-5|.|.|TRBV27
TGTGCCAGCAGTTTATTACAGGGAGAGGGTCAGCCCCAGCATTTT
CASSLLQGEGQPQHF
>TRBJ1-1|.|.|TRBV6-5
TGTGCCAGCGGAAAAGGAGGCATGGGGGCTTTCTTT
CASGKGGMGAFF
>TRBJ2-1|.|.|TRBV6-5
TGTGCCTGCGGAGGTCGCAATGAGCAGTTCTTC
CACGGRNEQFF
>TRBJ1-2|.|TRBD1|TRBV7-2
TGTGCCAGCAGCCGCCCCAAGTCGGGACAGGGGGGGAACTATGGCTACACCTTC
CASSRPKSGQGGNYGYTF
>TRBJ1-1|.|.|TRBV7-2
TGTGCCAGCAGCTTGCCCATAAACACTGAAGCTTTCTTT
CASSLPINTEAFF
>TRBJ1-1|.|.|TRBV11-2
TGTGCCAGCAGCTTCCGGGACGCCGTTCCTGAAGCTTTCTTT
CASSFRDAVPEAFF
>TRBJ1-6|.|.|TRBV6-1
TGTGCCAGCAGTGAACACGTCAGGGGAGAACCCCTCCACTTT
CASSEHVRGEPLHF
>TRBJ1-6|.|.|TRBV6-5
TGTGCCAGCAGTTACCACAGAGATAATTCACCCCTCCACTTT
CASSYHRDNSPLHF
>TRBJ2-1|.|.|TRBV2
TGTGCCAGCAGTACGGCTAGCAGGAACAATGAGCAGTTCTTC
CASSTASRNNEQFF
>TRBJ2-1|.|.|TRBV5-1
TGCGCCAGCAGCTCCTCGAGCGCAGATGAGCAGTTCTTC
CASSSSSADEQFF
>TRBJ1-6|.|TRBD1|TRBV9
TGTGCCAGCAGCCCCCGTAGAGGACAGGGATTAAGATTTTCACCCCTCCACTTT
CASSPRRGQGLRFSPLHF
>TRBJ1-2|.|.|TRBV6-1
TGTGCCAGCAGTTTCCCGGGCAGGGGAGACTATGGCTACACCTTC
CASSFPGRGDYGYTF
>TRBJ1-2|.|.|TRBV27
TGTGCCAGCAGTTATGCCAGGGGCTATGGCTACACCTTC
CASSYARGYGYTF
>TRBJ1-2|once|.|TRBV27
TGTGCCAGCAGTTTATCGAGCGGCAGGGCTAACTATGGCTACACCTTC
CASSLSSGRANYGYTF
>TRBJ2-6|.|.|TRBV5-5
TGTGCCAGCAGCTTGGTGGTGAGTGGGGCCAACGTCCTGACTTTC
CASSLVVSGANVLTF
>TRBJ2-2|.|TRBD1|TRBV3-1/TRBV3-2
TGTGCCAGCAGCCAACCCGGGACAGGTGGCCTTGGGGAGCTGTTTTTT
CASSQPGTGGLGELFF
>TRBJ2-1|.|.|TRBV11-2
TGTGCCAGCAGCCTACTGGGGTCCGTTAATGGTGAGCAGTTCTTC
CASSLLGSVNGEQFF
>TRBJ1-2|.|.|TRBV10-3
TGTGCCATCAGCCCCGGGACCACTTACGATGGCTACACCTTC
CAISPGTTYDGYTF
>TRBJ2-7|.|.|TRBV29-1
TGCAGCGTTGAACGGCCTGAGGCCTCCGAGCAGTACTTC
CSVERPEASEQYF
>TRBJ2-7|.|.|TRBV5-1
TGCGCCAGCAGCTTGGAGGGCCGCTCCTACGAGCAGTACTTC
CASSLEGRSYEQYF